This T cell receptor (beta chain) was recorded in a study of T cell changes during pregnancy in multiple sclerosis. Trimming left V 0 bases short and J 0 bases short, with 11 bases between. This CDR3 contains 16 residues. The V gene's germline CDR1 is SGHAT and CDR2 FQNNGV. Profiling relied on immunoSEQ multiplex PCR, and the TCRdb table lists in-frame clones only, not all of them. The table lists about 40,000 clones, about nine tenths of them singletons. The V call is TRBV11-2, the J call TRBJ1-2, with D unresolved. Sequencing was performed on peripheral blood, taken in the second trimester of pregnancy. This clonotype was obtained from a female donor in good health, enrolled as a control in a pregnancy study. Here the CDR3 DNA reads TGTGCCAGCAGCTTAGACACCCATGGAGCTAACTATGGCTACACCTTC. It codes for CASSLDTHGANYGYTF.